Shown below are 10 T cell receptor beta chains from a single sample sequenced in a study of blood T cell repertoires in COVID-19. Clones were sequenced by immunoSEQ multiplex PCR, and TCRdb holds only the in-frame ones, with some missing. The repertoire has about 200,000 clones, around 80% of them found once; the top ten carry under 8.5%. The sample was peripheral blood. Every receptor here comes from a woman aged 70 to 79 with acute or convalescent COVID-19.

This chain connects TRBV9 to TRBJ1-6, with 12 bases matching TRBD1. Germline CDR1 is SGDLS and CDR2 is YYNGEE. This CDR3 spans 15 amino acids. V gave up 0 bases and J gave up 9 bases; unmatched junction bases: 1. The CDR3 sequence is CASSVEGQGASPLHF. CDR3 DNA sequence: TGTGCCAGCAGCGTAGAGGGACAGGGGGCTTCACCCCTCCACTTT.

This clone came up a few times. The chain uses TRBV3-1 (or the pseudogene TRBV3-2) and TRBJ1-6; possibly TRBD1 for D (5 bases). The germline gives CDR1 LGHDT, CDR2 YNNKEL (reference sequence). Trimming left V 5 bases short and J 11 bases short, with 19 bases between. CDR3 length equals 15 residues. DNA for the CDR3: TGTGCCAGCAGCTCTCACGGGGGGGTCGGGACACCCCTCCACTTT. Amino acid sequence: CASSSHGGVGTPLHF.

The V call is TRBV30, the J call TRBJ1-5; 9 nucleotides line up with TRBD1. Germline CDR1 reads GTSNPN; CDR2 reads SVGIG (reference sequence). V dropped 4 bases and J dropped 6; count of bases not matched to a gene: 13. The CDR3 is 16 residues long. CDR3 protein: CAWILPGTGRTQPQHF. The CDR3 DNA sequence: TGTGCCTGGATCCTCCCCGGGACAGGGAGGACTCAGCCCCAGCATTTT.

At least ten counts were recorded for this clone. Other nucleotide sequences in the sample specify the same CDR3. This chain links TRBV7-9 with TRBJ2-7; 12 bases align to TRBD2. V trimming: 2 bases; J trimming: 4 bases; junction bases outside the gene matches: 3. Germline assignment: CDR1 SEHNR and CDR2 FQNEAQ (reference sequence). The CDR3 contains 15 residues. CDR3 protein: CASSLPTSGGYEQYF. CDR3 sequence (DNA): TGTGCCAGCAGCTTACCGACTAGCGGGGGTTACGAGCAGTACTTC. Drawing the rest from reference TRBV7-9 and TRBJ2-7, the complete variable domain is DTGVSQNPRHKITKRGQNVTFRCDPISEHNRLYWYRQTLGQGPEFLTYFQNEAQLEKSRLLSDRFSAERPKGSFSTLEIQRTEQGDSAMYLCASSLPTSGGYEQYFGPGTRLTVT.

This clone was recorded at least ten times. The chain employs TRBV25-1 and TRBJ2-7; the match to TRBD1 covers 9 bases. The CDR3 contains 13 residues. Per the germline V gene, CDR1 is MGHDK and CDR2 is SYGVNS. V lost 5 bases and J lost 7; bases outside the gene matches: 6. CDR3 loop: CASSNRGQGEQYF. The CDR3 bases are TGTGCCAGCAGTAACAGGGGGCAAGGGGAGCAGTACTTC.

V is TRBV11-2 and J is TRBJ2-7; the match to TRBD1 covers 8 bases. This CDR3 is built from 14 residues. Per germline, CDR1 SGHAT and CDR2 FQNNGV. With V trimmed by 5 bases and J by 3 bases, 6 bases remained unmatched. The CDR3 coding sequence is TGTGCCAGCAGCGACTTCGGACAGGGCTACGAGCAGTACTTC. This codes for CASSDFGQGYEQYF.

V usage is TRBV27 and J usage is TRBJ2-2, with 10 bases fitting TRBD2. Germline CDR1 is MNHEY and CDR2 is SMNVEV (reference sequence). The CDR3 consists of 15 residues. With 5 bases clipped from V and 5 bases from J, the junction kept 5 bases outside the gene matches. CDR3: CASSPQGLATGELFF. CDR3 coding DNA: TGTGCCAGCAGTCCCCAGGGACTAGCGACCGGGGAGCTGTTTTTT.

The gene calls are TRBV11-2 and TRBJ2-2; possibly TRBD2 for D (6 bases). Germline-derived CDR1 and CDR2 are SGHAT and FQNNGV. The length of the CDR3 is 18 residues. Trimming removed 3 bases at V and 0 bases at J, with 17 bases between. CDR3 DNA sequence: TGTGCCAGCAGCTTGGACTGGGGGGAACCCGCGAACACCGGGGAGCTGTTTTTT. It is translated as CASSLDWGEPANTGELFF.

The CDR3 loop reads CASSLEGGSGANVLTF. The CDR3 DNA follows: TGTGCCAGCAGCTTGGAAGGAGGCTCTGGGGCCAACGTCCTGACTTTC. This chain links TRBV5-6 with TRBJ2-6; tentative D call: TRBD2 (5 bases). Germline V gene sequence: CDR1 SGHDT, CDR2 YYEEEE. CDR3 size: 16 residues. V lost 0 bases and J lost 0, with 7 bases in between.

The genes are TRBV7-3 and TRBJ1-1; D call uncertain. Germline CDR1 is SGHTA and CDR2 is FQGTGA. This CDR3 comprises 13 residues. Trimming left V 5 bases short and J 3 bases short, with 10 bases between. Here the CDR3 reads CASSPGLDTEAFF. In DNA form, the CDR3 reads TGTGCCAGCAGCCCTGGGCTGGACACTGAAGCTTTCTTT.